One and the same sample provided the 5 T cell receptor beta chains below, sequenced in a study of vaccination and CD4 T cells after COVID-19. With the Oncomine TCR Beta short-read assay, DNA from cultured CD4+ T cells was sequenced. One entry per CDR3 protein results from TCRdb running MiXCR on the PCR reads. Here the sample spans 11,000 or so distinct CDR3 sequences, roughly 44% being singletons. Their recognized antigens are unknown. The treatment denotes: approximately 10-day PBMC culture with coronavirus spike peptide pools or control peptides (ViraFEST assay). The source material was cultured CD4+ T cells from blood. The receptors were gathered from a human donor with COVID-19.

The V call is TRBV28, the J call TRBJ1-5; 12 bases align to TRBD1. Trimming took 5 bases from V and 6 from J; bases not matched to a gene: 5. CDR3 length equals 15 residues. Germline CDR1 and CDR2: MDHEN and SYDVKM. In nucleotides, the CDR3 is TGTGCCAGCAGTCGGGACAGGGGGCGCGGTCAGCCCCAGCATTTT. It is translated as CASSRDRGRGQPQHF.

This chain links TRBV7-2 with TRBJ2-3; 13 nucleotides align to TRBD2. V trimming: 2 bases; J trimming: 10 bases; junction bases outside the gene matches: 3. Germline lookup yields CDR1 SGHTA and CDR2 FQGNSA. This CDR3 has 14 residues. The CDR3 loop reads CASSLRLAGGAQYF. The DNA of the CDR3 is TGTGCCAGCAGCTTAAGACTAGCGGGGGGAGCGCAGTATTTT.

The chain joins TRBV12-5 to TRBJ2-3; D assignment may be TRBD1 or TRBD2 (5 bases each). Between the trimmed V and J ends, which lost 2 bases and 9 bases, there was a span of 21 bases. The CDR3 has 16 residues. Germline CDR1 and CDR2: LGHNT and FRNRAP. The CDR3 coding sequence is TGTGCTAGTGGTTTGCGGGTCGTGCCGGGGCAACAAACGCAGTATTTT. Residues: CASGLRVVPGQQTQYF.

CDR3 bases: TGTGCCAGCAGCACGGGACCGAATAGCAATCAGCCCCAGCATTTT. Its translation is CASSTGPNSNQPQHF. The V gene is TRBV4-2, the J gene TRBJ1-5; the D gene is possibly TRBD1 (5 bases). V dropped 5 bases and J dropped 0 bases, with 11 bases sitting between them. Germline V CDR1 and CDR2: LGHNA, YNFKEQ. This CDR3 has 15 residues.

The chain uses TRBV7-9 and TRBJ2-7, with 8 bases lining up with TRBD2. The germline V gene encodes CDR1 SEHNR and CDR2 FQNEAQ (reference sequence). With 1 base clipped from V and 6 bases from J, the junction kept 8 bases outside the gene matches. The CDR3 extends over 15 amino acids. Here the CDR3 DNA reads TGTGCCAGCAGCTTAGTCGGCTTTGCGGGAGGCGAGCAGTACTTC. Translated, it gives CASSLVGFAGGEQYF.